The clone carrying this T cell receptor (beta chain) showed up just once. This sample stems from a study of cytomegalovirus exposure and HLA in healthy donors. PCR amplification relied on 60 Vbeta primers (plus 13 Jbeta primers). Produced via immunoSEQ multiplex PCR; TCRdb's table is partial and in-frame only. The table includes around 150,000 clones, about 85% detected once. V was clipped by 6 bases and J by 1 base, with 21 bases between them. CDR1 and CDR2 from the germline V gene are MNHEY and SMNVEV (reference sequence). This CDR3 region has 18 residues. Input material: PBMCs. This TCR came from a human donor in good health. The rearrangement links TRBV27 to TRBJ2-2; D may be TRBD1 (6 bases). The CDR3 loop reads CASSTKKHRVLNTGELFF. The CDR3 DNA is TGTGCCAGCAGCACGAAGAAGCACAGGGTTTTGAACACCGGGGAGCTGTTTTTT.